This TCR beta chain originates from a study of T cell responses to AZD1222 COVID-19 vaccine (dated by TCRdb to the early 2020s). Background on the whole study: AZD1222 recipients whose second dose came at about 4 weeks and those whose second dose came at about 12 weeks were combined into one group, since spike-specific TCR depth and breadth did not differ between the two schedules. TCR sequencing was performed for approximately 240 trial participants, of whom roughly 200 were given two doses of AZD1222 and some 26 were given two doses of MenACWY control vaccine. Trial participants were enrolled by age into 18-55, 56-69 and 70-plus year subgroups, with roughly 160, 29 and 62 TCR-sequenced participants respectively.

The full study reports these points: Nearly half of unique spike-specific TCRs reportedly recognized epitopes outside regions mutated in the B.1.351 and B.1.1.7 variants. The 56-69-year group was small, and its depth increase did not reach significance, likely because of low power. Because no day 14 peak-response samples were available, repertoires were characterized only after the peak T cell response. Participants were mostly white British and included more females than males, and it was suggested by the authors that clonal diversity may have been underestimated. Spike-specific TCR breadth and depth rose significantly after two AZD1222 doses compared with day 0 and with MenACWY recipients. Conclusions about previously exposed vaccinees were limited because only a handful of AZD1222 recipients were SARS-CoV-2 seropositive at baseline. The whole spike protein was spanned by vaccine-associated CD4 TCRs, and dominant responses were seen in regions 160-218 and 743-854.

In light of the paper, this sample's time point label describes: baseline before first vaccination. Vaccinee samples came from UK trials COV001 and COV002, including a single-blind randomized controlled phase 2/3 trial of AZD1222 (ChAdOx1 nCoV-19) in healthy adults. Trial participant PBMC samples were collected at day 0 and day 28 after the second dose for TCRbeta chain sequencing. From cysteine to phenylalanine, the CDR3 is 14 amino acids long. CDR3 DNA only is kept here, 42 bases in frame from base 1. Via the germline V gene, CDR1 is MNHEY and CDR2 SVGAGI. Trimming accounts for 7 bases at V and 3 bases at J, while the number of junction bases matched to no gene is 7. As to this clone: This clone's antigen is unknown. It has no much larger one-base neighbor in the sample; base qualities were not kept.

The CDR3 regions of human TCRbeta chains were analyzed by immunosequencing. Processing in the source paper ran as follows. TCRs in the repertoires were matched against a reference library of SARS-CoV-2-specific TCRs that had been generated with the MIRA antigen-specificity platform. Breadth meant the fraction of unique TCRs that were SARS-CoV-2-associated, whereas depth meant the fraction of total T cells that were SARS-CoV-2-associated. Using the MIRA data, every spike-specific TCR was mapped to the spike region that the TCR reacted to and assigned to either a CD4 or a CD8 class. Log10-transformed breadth and depth values were compared by one-way ANOVA with Sidak's multiple comparisons tests. The table comes from immuneACCESS by way of TCRdb, which keeps in-frame sequences with V and J called. Part of the clones is missing from these tables; in studies checked, under half for an unresolved V gene and the rest for unknown reasons. V, J and clone size derive from that table, while D and trimming were established from the DNA sequence. This sample lists fewer than 200,000 clones; about 90% were detected once. Of the sample, approximately 2% is held by the ten largest clones.

The sequence derives from an adult in good health. Here the chain combines TRBV6-5 and TRBJ1-1; a stretch of 8 junction bases matches TRBD1. This sample comprised peripheral blood, obtained on day 0 of AZD1222 vaccination. CDR3 region: CASTMTGEDTEAFF. In nucleotide form, the sequence is TGTGCCAGCACTATGACAGGGGAGGACACTGAAGCTTTCTTT.